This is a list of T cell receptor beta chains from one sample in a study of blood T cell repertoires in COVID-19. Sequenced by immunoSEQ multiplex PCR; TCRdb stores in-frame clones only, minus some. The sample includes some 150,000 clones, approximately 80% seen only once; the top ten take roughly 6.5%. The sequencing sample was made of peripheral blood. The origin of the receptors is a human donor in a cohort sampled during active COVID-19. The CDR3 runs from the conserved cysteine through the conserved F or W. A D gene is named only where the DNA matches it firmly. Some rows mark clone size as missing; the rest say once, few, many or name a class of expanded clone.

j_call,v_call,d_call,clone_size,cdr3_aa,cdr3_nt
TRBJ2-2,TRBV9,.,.,CASSVGLVHTGELFF,TGTGCCAGCAGCGTAGGGCTAGTGCACACCGGGGAGCTGTTTTTT
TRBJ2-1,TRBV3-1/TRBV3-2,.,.,CASSQDIGEQNEQFF,TGTGCCAGCAGCCAAGATATAGGAGAGCAAAACGAGCAGTTCTTC
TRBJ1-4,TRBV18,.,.,CASSPNSNEKLFF,TGTGCCAGCTCACCTAACAGCAATGAAAAACTGTTTTTT
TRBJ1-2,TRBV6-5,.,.,CASSYRAGGYTF,TGTGCCAGCAGTTACCGGGCGGGGGGCTACACCTTC
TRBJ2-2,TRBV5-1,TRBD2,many,CASSYLAGVTTGELFF,TGCGCCAGCAGCTATCTAGCGGGGGTTACCACCGGGGAGCTGTTTTTT
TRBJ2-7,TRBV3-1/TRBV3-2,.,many,CASSQDPATAYEQYF,TGTGCCAGCAGCCAAGATCCAGCGACTGCCTACGAGCAGTACTTC
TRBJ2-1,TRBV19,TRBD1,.,CASTVGQVWSNEQFF,TGTGCCAGTACCGTTGGACAGGTGTGGAGCAATGAGCAGTTCTTC
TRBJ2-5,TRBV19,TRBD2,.,CASSIWGGRQETQYF,TGTGCCAGTAGTATTTGGGGGGGTCGGCAAGAGACCCAGTACTTC
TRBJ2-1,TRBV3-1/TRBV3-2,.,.,CASSRRWIGENEQFF,TGTGCCAGCAGCAGACGTTGGATAGGGGAAAATGAGCAGTTCTTC
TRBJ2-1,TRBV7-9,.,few,CASSLTTGVSYNEQFF,TGTGCCAGCAGCTTGACTACGGGCGTCTCCTACAATGAGCAGTTCTTC
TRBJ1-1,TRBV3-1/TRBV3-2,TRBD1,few,CASRRTGPTVF,TGTGCCAGCAGGAGGACAGGGCCAACTGTCTTT